The 15 T cell receptor beta chains listed next were all sequenced from one sample in a study of PD-1 blockade in classical Hodgkin lymphoma. The time point: newly diagnosed, previously untreated cHL patient sample. Magnetic negative selection purified CD4+ T cells from thawed PBMCs. Profiled with immunoSEQ multiplex PCR; TCRdb holds only in-frame clones, not every one. Among tens of thousands of clones, roughly nine tenths were seen once, and the ten largest hold approximately 1.2%. Sequenced input: CD4+ T cells from blood. The source of these receptors is a human donor with classical Hodgkin lymphoma.

The chain uses TRBV28 and TRBJ2-7; 8 nucleotides line up with TRBD2. The CDR3 totals 14 residues. Looked up from germline, CDR1 is MDHEN and CDR2 is SYDVKM. Trimming at V came to 0 bases and at J to 6 bases, leaving 4 bases not matched to a gene. The CDR3 region has the DNA TGTGCCAGCAGTTTATGGACTAGCGCGGGCGAGCAGTACTTC. This gives the protein CASSLWTSAGEQYF.

This chain connects TRBV6-1 to TRBJ2-7, with 12 bases that match TRBD2. This CDR3 is 16 amino acids long. Unmatched junction bases numbered 6, after V lost 2 bases and J lost 4 bases. Germline CDR1 reads MNHNS; CDR2 reads SASEGT. CDR3 protein: CASSESGLAGGYEQYV. CDR3 bases: TGTGCCAGCAGTGAATCGGGACTAGCGGGTGGGTACGAGCAGTACGTC.

This chain joins TRBV27 and TRBJ1-2; D is undetermined. CDR3 length: 15 residues. Germline lookup yields CDR1 MNHEY and CDR2 SMNVEV (reference sequence). V was clipped by 0 bases and J by 4 bases, with 12 bases between them. This CDR3 is CASSLSVGVGYGYTF. The DNA for the CDR3 is TGTGCCAGCAGTTTATCGGTCGGGGTCGGCTATGGCTACACCTTC.

The J gene is TRBJ2-2, the V gene TRBV2; D may match TRBD1 or TRBD2 (6 bases each). V gave up 3 bases and J gave up 1 base, with 9 bases separating them. This CDR3 spans 15 amino acids. Germline CDR1 SNHLY, CDR2 FYNNEI. CDR3 region: CASSEEGGNTGELFF. CDR3 coding DNA: TGTGCCAGCAGTGAGGAGGGGGGGAACACCGGGGAGCTGTTTTTT.

The chain has TRBV28 and TRBJ1-1; TRBD1 might be the D (5 bases). The V gene lost 7 bases and the J gene lost 0 bases, with 15 bases spanning the gap. Germline loops: CDR1 MDHEN, CDR2 SYDVKM. The CDR3 loop spans 15 amino acids. The CDR3 here is CASINPSGMNTEAFF. Written as DNA, the CDR3 is TGTGCCAGCATCAACCCATCAGGGATGAACACTGAAGCTTTCTTT.

V and J are TRBV6-4 and TRBJ2-6; D is unclear. Germline V gene sequence: CDR1 MRHNA, CDR2 SNTAGT. Trimming took 2 bases from V and 3 from J, leaving 8 bases between them. This CDR3 comprises 15 residues. CDR3 sequence reads: CASSDGGVGANVLTF. The CDR3, as DNA: TGTGCCAGCAGTGACGGTGGGGTTGGGGCCAACGTCCTGACTTTC.

V and J are TRBV7-6 and TRBJ2-4; no definite D call. The germline CDR1 and CDR2 sequences are SGHVS and FNYEAQ. The CDR3 loop spans 16 amino acids. Deletions cut 5 bases from V and 3 bases from J, with 17 bases between. CDR3 residues: CASSPTPGRFKNIQYF. In DNA form, the CDR3 reads TGTGCCAGCAGCCCCACGCCAGGACGCTTCAAAAACATTCAGTACTTC. Full variable domain (missing parts from reference TRBV7-6 and TRBJ2-4): GAGVSQSPRYKVTKRGQDVALRCDPISGHVSLYWYRQALGQGPEFLTYFNYEAQQDKSGLPNDRFSAERPEGSISTLTIQRTEQRDSAMYRCASSPTPGRFKNIQYFGAGTRLSVL.

The chain couples TRBV6-6 to TRBJ2-7; D is tentatively TRBD1 or TRBD2 (5 bases each). This CDR3 region has 13 residues. Germline V gives CDR1 MNHNY, CDR2 SVGAGI (reference sequence). Trimming removed 6 bases from V and 2 bases from J, with 11 bases in between. In DNA, the CDR3 is TGTGCCAGCAGACGGGGCCGTGCCTACGAGCAGTACTTC. It translates to CASRRGRAYEQYF.

This chain connects TRBV7-6 to TRBJ2-2, with 10 bases fitting TRBD2. Germline CDR1 SGHVS, CDR2 FNYEAQ. The CDR3 is made up of 13 amino acids. Unmatched junction bases numbered 3, after V lost 8 bases and J lost 6 bases. CDR3 coding DNA: TGTGCCAGCCGAAGCGGGGGGGCCGGGGAGCTGTTTTTT. It is translated as CASRSGGAGELFF. Full variable domain (remainder filled in from reference TRBV7-6 and TRBJ2-2): GAGVSQSPRYKVTKRGQDVALRCDPISGHVSLYWYRQALGQGPEFLTYFNYEAQQDKSGLPNDRFSAERPEGSISTLTIQRTEQRDSAMYRCASRSGGAGELFFGEGSRLTVL.

The V call is TRBV5-6, the J call TRBJ2-1; 9 positions match TRBD2. CDR1 and CDR2 (germline): SGHDT, YYEEEE. This CDR3 has 17 amino acids. V lost 0 bases, J lost 7 bases, and 11 bases stayed unmatched. The CDR3 nucleotides are TGTGCCAGCAGCTTGGTCGGCGCGGGAGGGGCGGGTAATGAGCAGTTCTTC. Translated, it gives CASSLVGAGGAGNEQFF.

This clone is a singleton in its sample. This sequence joins TRBV4-2 and TRBJ2-5, with TRBD2 matching over 12 bases. The CDR3 extends over 18 amino acids. Germline V gives CDR1 LGHNA, CDR2 YNFKEQ. Trimming removed 1 base from V and 0 bases from J; junction bases left unmatched: 6. The CDR3 region is CASSQGELAGGNQETQYF. In DNA, the CDR3 is TGTGCCAGCAGCCAAGGAGAACTAGCGGGAGGAAACCAAGAGACCCAGTACTTC.

The chain couples TRBV14 to TRBJ1-1; the D gene is possibly TRBD1 (5 bases). The CDR3 runs 12 residues. V lost 4 bases and J lost 10, with 13 bases in between. Germline values: CDR1 SGHDN, CDR2 FVKESK. The CDR3 here is CASSPGGRLAFF. The CDR3 DNA is TGTGCCAGCAGCCCCGGGGGTAGATTAGCTTTCTTT.

V is TRBV5-1 and J is TRBJ1-3, with D perhaps matching TRBD1 (6 bases). This CDR3 has 17 amino acids. The ends were cut back, 0 bases at V and 0 bases at J, with 13 bases in the middle. The V gene's germline CDR1 is SGHRS and CDR2 YFSETQ. CDR3 sequence: CASSLDGRGLSGNTIYF. DNA of the CDR3: TGCGCCAGCAGCTTGGATGGCAGGGGCCTCTCTGGAAACACCATATATTTT. Variable domain in full (rest from reference TRBV5-1 and TRBJ1-3): KAGVTQTPRYLIKTRGQQVTLSCSPISGHRSVSWYQQTPGQGLQFLFEYFSETQRNKGNFPGRFSGRQFSNSRSEMNVSTLELGDSALYLCASSLDGRGLSGNTIYFGEGSWLTVV.

The chain employs TRBV14 and TRBJ2-7, with no clear D. The CDR3 has 13 residues. Trimming cost V 4 bases and J 7 bases, with 14 bases left between them. The germline CDR1 and CDR2 sequences are SGHDN and FVKESK. The CDR3: CASSPRIGMEQYF. The CDR3 DNA is TGTGCCAGCAGCCCACGGATCGGCATGGAGCAGTACTTC.

This clone has only one observation. This chain links TRBV14 with TRBJ1-4; D possibly corresponds to TRBD1 (5 bases). Deletions cut 4 bases from V and 3 bases from J, with 15 bases between. Germline CDR1 SGHDN, CDR2 FVKESK. The CDR3 totals 16 residues. This CDR3 is CASSPLGPGPNEKLFF. The CDR3 DNA is TGTGCCAGCAGCCCTCTGGGGCCGGGCCCTAATGAAAAACTGTTTTTT.